This T cell receptor beta chain was captured in a study of Ad26.COV2.S vaccination and SARS-CoV-2 variants (dated by TCRdb to the early 2020s). Turning to the overall study: Donors in the vaccine arm were drawn from COV1001, a multicentre, randomized, double-blind, placebo-controlled phase I-IIa trial testing Ad26.COV2.S in healthy adults. Ad26.COV2.S was given intramuscularly at 5x10^10 or 1x10^11 viral particles, as a single shot or as two shots 56 days apart. Sequencing of the TCRbeta repertoire served to evaluate the specificity and breadth of SARS-CoV-2-reactive T cell receptors following Ad26.COV2.S vaccination. A total of around 32 samples were included in the TCR-sequenced set, comprising 19 Ad26.COV2.S vaccine recipients, 5 placebo recipients and 8 SARS-CoV-2 convalescent individuals. Trial participants were randomized into five groups of five: low-dose or high-dose Ad26.COV2.S given once or twice, or placebo on both occasions. Blinding of investigators to trial group allocation was maintained during experiments and outcome assessment.

The treatment or condition label, as the study defines it: about 20 received Ad26.COV2.S at low or high dose, single or two shots; about 5 received placebo; per-sample allocation not given. Repertoires of vaccine and placebo recipients were sequenced from samples taken on day 63 after the first injection. Between 29 July and 7 August 2020, Cohort 1b enrolled around 24 adults aged 18-55 years at one site in Boston, USA. Ad26.COV2.S was a replication-incompetent adenovirus type 26 vector expressing a prefusion-stabilized SARS-CoV-2 spike protein from the original Wuhan strain. Summary of the overall study and its limitations: The study was not powered to compare responses between vaccine doses or regimens. After vaccination, spike-specific CD8+ and CD4+ T cell responses were reported to show substantial breadth. The authors noted that the TCR breadth and depth analyses may have underestimated total T cell responses. Vaccine and placebo recipients had comparable non-spike TCR breadth, which fits with the vaccine containing only spike. Ad26.COV2.S recipients had higher spike-specific TCR breadth than placebo recipients (P = 0.0014).

As encoded in the germline V gene (reference sequence), CDR1 is GTSNPN while CDR2 is SVGIG. At the junction V is shortened by 2 bases and J by 8 bases, with 15 bases in between. From cysteine to phenylalanine, the CDR3 is 13 amino acids long. Only the CDR3 DNA is retained, 39 bases long and in frame from the first base. The immunoSEQ Assay was used to sequence TCRbeta CDR3 regions. After extraction, genomic DNA underwent amplification by bias-controlled multiplex PCR, followed by high-throughput sequencing. Per the source publication's procedure: To quantify the absolute abundance of every unique TCRbeta CDR3 region, sequences were collapsed and filtered. Usable DNA was measured by amplifying reference genes present in all nucleated cells, and TCRbeta template counts were normalized to that usable DNA to estimate T cell fraction. Repertoire TCRs were annotated as SARS-CoV-2-specific when V gene, CDR3 amino acid sequence and J gene were exactly matched to a known reactive TCR set. The reference SARS-CoV-2 TCR set was derived from MIRA and filtered for enrichment in COVID-19-positive ImmuneCODE repertoires, a step that removed public or cross-reactive TCRs. Drawing on the MIRA antigens, annotated TCRs were analysed further at the level of specific ORF or position within ORF. Breadth was defined as annotated unique rearrangements over total unique productive rearrangements; depth was the summed frequency of those rearrangements. Group comparisons of TCR breadth used two-sided Wilcoxon rank-sum tests. The table was pulled from immuneACCESS by TCRdb, which kept in-frame rearrangements only. Such tables lose some clones; where checked, under half of the loss comes from unresolved V genes, and the rest has no known cause. That table furnishes V, J and clone size, whereas the DNA furnished D and trimming. This sample gives approximately 420,000 clones in total; less than 90% of them show up just once. 3.5% of the sample comes from the top ten.

Worth noting for this clone: No cognate antigen has been identified for it. No much larger clonotype is one base removed from it; base qualities were not supplied.

Rearrangement joined TRBV30 to TRBJ1-2; a weak D assignment points to TRBD1 (5 bases agree). The material sequenced was peripheral blood, taken in a trial of Ad26.COV2.S vaccine versus placebo. This clonotype was sampled from a person aged 18 to 65 who received the Ad26.COV2.S COVID-19 vaccine or a placebo. The CDR3 loop reads CAWSTTDPGGYTF. In nucleotide form, the sequence is TGTGCCTGGAGTACGACAGATCCAGGAGGCTACACCTTC. The CDR3, completed at both ends by the reference TRBV30 and TRBJ1-2 genes, gives the full variable domain SQTIHQWPATLVQPVGSPLSLECTVEGTSNPNLYWYRQAAGRGLQLLFYSVGIGQISSEVPQNLSASRPQDRQFILSSKKLLLSDSGFYLCAWSTTDPGGYTFGSGTRLTVV.